The 25 T cell receptor beta chains presented below share a single source sample, sequenced in a study of blood T cell repertoires in COVID-19. The repertoire was sequenced with immunoSEQ multiplex PCR; TCRdb's copy has only in-frame clones and lacks some. The data contain about 69,000 clones, 70% to 90% of them singletons. The sample consisted of peripheral blood. These TCRs come from a middle-aged man with COVID-19, enrolled during active disease.

The V and J genes are TRBV2 and TRBJ2-4, with D uncertain. V was cut by 1 base and J by 14 bases, with 12 bases left in between. The CDR3 runs 12 residues. Germline V gene data show CDR1 as SNHLY and CDR2 as FYNNEI. This CDR3 reads CASSEDPQVKYF. For the CDR3, the DNA is TGTGCCAGCAGTGAAGACCCCCAGGTGAAGTACTTC. Drawing the rest from reference TRBV2 and TRBJ2-4, the complete variable domain is EPEVTQTPSHQVTQMGQEVILRCVPISNHLYFYWYRQILGQKVEFLVSFYNNEISEKSEIFDDQFSVERPDGSNFTLKIRSTKLEDSAMYFCASSEDPQVKYFGAGTRLSVL.

The chain uses TRBV6-2 or TRBV6-3 and TRBJ1-1; no definite D call. This CDR3 spans 13 amino acids. V was pared by 6 bases and J by 3 bases, with 11 bases between. CDR1 and CDR2 from the germline V gene are MNHEY and SVGEGT. The CDR3 nucleotides are TGTGCCAGCAGCTTGATGAGGGACACTGAAGCTTTCTTT. Translation gives CASSLMRDTEAFF.

This clone was counted a single time. The J gene is TRBJ1-1, the V gene TRBV6-2 or TRBV6-3, with 8 positions matching TRBD1. CDR3 length: 15 residues. The V gene end was trimmed by 0 bases and the J gene end by 3 bases; junction bases not matched to a gene: 3. CDR1 and CDR2 (germline): MNHEY, SVGEGT. The CDR3 region has the DNA TGTGCCAGCAGTTACTCGATGACAGGGGACACTGAAGCTTTCTTT. This translates into CASSYSMTGDTEAFF.

This chain joins TRBV19 and TRBJ1-1; TRBD1 aligns across 7 bases. Trimming removed 6 bases from V and 1 base from J; junction bases left unmatched: 11. The germline CDR1 and CDR2 sequences are LNHDA and SQIVND (reference sequence). This CDR3 contains 16 residues. This chain's CDR3 is CASSPPVEGANTEAFF. CDR3 coding DNA: TGTGCCAGTAGCCCGCCCGTGGAGGGGGCGAACACTGAAGCTTTCTTT. Filled out from reference TRBV19 and TRBJ1-1, the complete variable domain reads DGGITQSPKYLFRKEGQNVTLSCEQNLNHDAMYWYRQDPGQGLRLIYYSQIVNDFQKGDIAEGYSVSREKKESFPLTVTSAQKNPTAFYLCASSPPVEGANTEAFFGQGTRLTVV.

The V call is TRBV5-1, the J call TRBJ2-3; D is possibly TRBD1 (6 bases). The germline gives CDR1 SGHRS, CDR2 YFSETQ. The CDR3 runs to 16 residues. Trimming removed 4 bases at V and 0 bases at J, with 15 bases between. The CDR3 is CASSRAGQRSTDTQYF. For the CDR3, the DNA is TGCGCCAGCAGCCGAGCTGGACAGAGGAGCACAGATACGCAGTATTTT.

The gene calls are TRBV18 and TRBJ2-7, with TRBD1 matching over 7 bases. Germline trimming cut 3 bases from V and 9 bases from J; bases unmatched to any gene: 11. The CDR3 runs 14 residues. The germline V gene has CDR1 KGHSH and CDR2 LQKENI. CDR3 in amino acids: CASSPGQPKSVQYF. The CDR3 DNA sequence: TGTGCCAGCTCACCGGGACAGCCCAAGAGTGTGCAGTACTTC.

This clone was counted only a few times. The chain is built from TRBV30 and TRBJ1-5; 9 bases line up with TRBD1. J was trimmed by 5 bases and V by 2 bases; bases with no gene match: 1. Looked up from germline, CDR1 is GTSNPN and CDR2 is SVGIG (reference sequence). This CDR3 spans 13 amino acids. This CDR3 reads CAWSTGGDQPQHF. In DNA, the CDR3 is TGTGCCTGGAGTACAGGGGGCGATCAGCCCCAGCATTTT.

The V and J genes are TRBV6-5 and TRBJ2-2; 9 bases map to TRBD2. The germline V gene has CDR1 MNHEY and CDR2 SVGAGI. This CDR3 comprises 14 residues. Trimming cost V 6 bases and J 3 bases; bases outside gene matches: 2. DNA for the CDR3: TGTGCCAGCAGGGCGGGGGGGCACACCGGGGAGCTGTTTTTT. Its translation: CASRAGGHTGELFF.

The chain employs TRBV11-1 and TRBJ2-1, with TRBD2 identical over 11 bases. The length of the CDR3 is 16 residues. V lost 5 bases and J lost 6; bases outside the gene matches: 9. The germline V gene has CDR1 SGHAT and CDR2 FQDESV (reference sequence). DNA of the CDR3: TGTGCCAGCAGCCGGGGGACTAGCGGCGGCGCCAATGAGCAGTTCTTC. Translating gives CASSRGTSGGANEQFF.

This rearrangement joins TRBV5-1 to TRBJ1-1, with 7 positions matching TRBD1. The length of the CDR3 is 12 residues. The V and J ends lost 5 bases and 8 bases, in that order; junction bases with no gene match: 6. Germline V gene sequence: CDR1 SGHRS, CDR2 YFSETQ. This chain's CDR3 is CASRRTGEEAFF. CDR3 nucleotide sequence: TGCGCCAGCAGACGGACAGGCGAGGAAGCTTTCTTT.

On this clone: This sample includes further DNA sequences coding for the same CDR3. In DNA form, the CDR3 reads TGCGCCAGCAGCTTGGTTCAGGGCTCCTACAATGAGCAGTTCTTC. This gives the protein CASSLVQGSYNEQFF. The chain combines TRBV5-1 with TRBJ2-1, with D tentatively TRBD1 (5 bases). The germline V gene encodes CDR1 SGHRS and CDR2 YFSETQ. Trimming stripped 0 bases from V and 0 bases from J, with 7 bases between. The CDR3 has 15 amino acids.

V is TRBV6-1 and J is TRBJ1-4; the D gene is possibly TRBD1 (6 bases). Per germline, CDR1 MNHNS and CDR2 SASEGT. The germline V and J ends were trimmed by 3 bases and 7 bases, with 12 bases remaining between them. This CDR3 contains 14 residues. CDR3 loop: CASSENTGSEKLFF. The CDR3 DNA follows: TGTGCCAGCAGTGAGAACACAGGGTCTGAAAAACTGTTTTTT.

The rearrangement links TRBV10-2 to TRBJ1-6, with 10 bases matching TRBD1. V lost 8 bases, J lost 14 bases, and 9 bases stayed unmatched. The CDR3 spans 13 residues. Germline CDR1 is WSHSY and CDR2 is SAAADI. CDR3 coding DNA: TGCGCCAGCTCGGGACAGGGGAATAGGTCCCTCCACTTT. Translation: CASSGQGNRSLHF.

The chain employs TRBV7-9 and TRBJ2-5; D possibly corresponds to TRBD2 (6 bases). V gave up 5 bases and J gave up 5 bases, with 15 bases separating them. The CDR3 length is 14 residues. The germline V gene encodes CDR1 SEHNR and CDR2 FQNEAQ (reference sequence). The DNA of the CDR3 is TGTGCCAGCAGCCTAATGGAGGGTCGGGAGACCCAGTACTTC. Translated: CASSLMEGRETQYF. Looking up the rest from reference TRBV7-9 and TRBJ2-5 gives the full variable domain: DTGVSQNPRHKITKRGQNVTFRCDPISEHNRLYWYRQTLGQGPEFLTYFQNEAQLEKSRLLSDRFSAERPKGSFSTLEIQRTEQGDSAMYLCASSLMEGRETQYFGPGTRLLVL.

The V gene is TRBV25-1, the J gene TRBJ2-1; 9 bases map to TRBD1. The germline V gene encodes CDR1 MGHDK and CDR2 SYGVNS. The CDR3 sequence is 14 residues long. V lost 8 bases, J lost 3 bases, and 5 bases stayed unmatched. CDR3 residues: CASSGTGSYNEQFF. For the CDR3, the DNA is TGTGCCAGCTCCGGGACAGGGAGCTACAATGAGCAGTTCTTC.

J is TRBJ2-3 and V is TRBV7-2; 10 nucleotides line up with TRBD2. V dropped 6 bases and J dropped 7; count of bases not matched to a gene: 7. This CDR3 has 14 residues. Germline values: CDR1 SGHTA, CDR2 FQGNSA. The CDR3 here is CASSASGGANTQYF. CDR3 DNA: TGTGCCAGCAGTGCGAGCGGGGGGGCGAATACGCAGTATTTT.

V and J are TRBV12-3 or TRBV12-4 and TRBJ2-5; D is unresolved. The CDR3 runs to 13 residues. V shed 4 bases and J shed 8 bases, with 14 bases lying between them. The CDR3 DNA reads as TGTGCCAGCAGTTCCTCGGCGGTTGTAACCCAGTACTTC. Residues: CASSSSAVVTQYF.

This chain connects TRBV5-1 to TRBJ1-1; 7 bases are a match to TRBD1. Germline V gene data show CDR1 as SGHRS and CDR2 as YFSETQ. The CDR3 loop spans 15 amino acids. Germline trimming cut 4 bases from V and 3 bases from J; bases unmatched to any gene: 9. The CDR3 reads CASSGNQGDHTEAFF. For the CDR3, the DNA is TGCGCCAGCAGCGGGAATCAGGGGGACCACACTGAAGCTTTCTTT.

The chain carries TRBV27 and TRBJ1-2; tentative D call: TRBD1 (5 bases). This CDR3 comprises 18 residues. Deletions cut 5 bases from V and 0 bases from J, with 22 bases between. Germline V gene lookup returns CDR1 MNHEY and CDR2 SMNVEV (reference sequence). The CDR3 DNA reads TGTGCCAGCAGTCTACCTCCGAGCCAGGAACAGGCTAACTATGGCTACACCTTC. Translation: CASSLPPSQEQANYGYTF.

The chain links TRBV5-1 to TRBJ2-3, with 8 nucleotides matching TRBD2. This CDR3 has 15 residues. Germline V gives CDR1 SGHRS, CDR2 YFSETQ. The junction had 2 bases not matched to a gene; V was cut back by 0 bases and J by 2 bases. The CDR3 sequence: CASSLGTSPTDTQYF. CDR3 in DNA: TGCGCCAGCAGCTTGGGGACTAGCCCCACAGATACGCAGTATTTT.

The V call is TRBV5-1, the J call TRBJ2-7; TRBD2 agrees at 7 bases. This CDR3 has 14 residues. Germline CDR1 reads SGHRS; CDR2 reads YFSETQ. With V trimmed by 6 bases and J by 10 bases, 16 bases remained unmatched. CDR3 sequence: CASTSGAGEAGQYF. DNA of the CDR3: TGCGCCAGCACCTCCGGGGCAGGCGAAGCGGGACAGTACTTC.

This chain links TRBV2 with TRBJ2-1; 10 nucleotides match TRBD2. This CDR3 has 16 residues. Germline V CDR1 and CDR2: SNHLY, FYNNEI. The trim removed 8 bases at V and 8 bases at J, leaving 15 bases unmatched. The CDR3 sequence: CASGSRAGGPGDEQFF. The DNA of the CDR3 is TGTGCCAGCGGGTCTCGAGCGGGGGGGCCGGGCGATGAGCAGTTCTTC.

The chain links TRBV28 to TRBJ1-1, with a weak D call TRBD1 (6 bases). Germline-derived CDR1 and CDR2 are MDHEN and SYDVKM. The CDR3 has 14 amino acids. V lost 7 bases to trimming and J lost 1 base, with 13 bases between them. The CDR3 DNA reads TGTGCCAGCATTCAAAGGGGGGGGAACACTGAAGCTTTCTTT. Amino acids: CASIQRGGNTEAFF. Full variable domain (outside the CDR3, taken from reference TRBV28 and TRBJ1-1): DVKVTQSSRYLVKRTGEKVFLECVQDMDHENMFWYRQDPGLGLRLIYFSYDVKMKEKGDIPEGYSVSREKKERFSLILESASTNQTSMYLCASIQRGGNTEAFFGQGTRLTVV.

For the CDR3, the DNA is TGTGCCAGCAGCGCGGGTCGTTTGGACGGGGAGCTGTTTTTT. Protein: CASSAGRLDGELFF. This chain joins TRBV2 and TRBJ2-2; TRBD2 might be the D (5 bases). The CDR3 consists of 14 residues. V was cut by 6 bases and J by 7 bases, with 15 bases left in between. CDR1 is SNHLY and CDR2 is FYNNEI in the germline V gene.

J is TRBJ1-2 and V is TRBV5-1; 9 bases match TRBD1. Germline trimming cut 4 bases from V and 8 bases from J; bases unmatched to any gene: 15. The germline V gene encodes CDR1 SGHRS and CDR2 YFSETQ. The CDR3 extends over 16 amino acids. For the CDR3, the DNA is TGCGCCAGCAGCCCGACGGCTGGCACAGGGGGCGAAGGCTACACCTTC. Translation: CASSPTAGTGGEGYTF.